These 2 T cell receptor beta chains share one sample of origin, sequenced in a study of tumor-infiltrating lymphocytes in primary liver carcinoma. Using a constant-region primer together with ProtoScript II reverse transcriptase, TCR beta cDNA was made from about 490 ng of total RNA. Nested multiplex PCR, run for three rounds with slightly modified ARM-PCR, yielded TCR beta libraries. A C-beta reverse primer and TRBV1-TRBV30 forward primers served in each of the first two PCR rounds, at around 10 cycles apiece. TCRdb analysed the multiplex PCR reads with MiXCR anew, one entry per CDR3 protein. Of roughly 200,000 distinct CDR3 sequences in the sample, roughly 80% are singletons; the top ten hold roughly 18%. Investigators took RNA and DNA out together from 20-30 mg of unsorted bulk tissue. What was sequenced was tumor tissue from primary liver carcinoma. Receptors were obtained from a man aged 35 to 55 with primary liver carcinoma and hepatitis B virus infection.

For this clonotype: The junction does not match germline at one end; this may be a read error. This chain joins TRBV6-5 and TRBJ2-7; D uncertain. From germline, CDR1 is MNHEY and CDR2 SVGAGI. There are 16 residues in the CDR3. The CDR3 here is CASSRSPAIGRYEQSF. In DNA, the CDR3 is TGTGCCAGCAGTCGCTCTCCAGCGATTGGTCGGTACGAGCAGTCCTTC.

Turning to this clonotype: A much larger clone lies one base from this, so it may be a read error. V usage is TRBV5-1 and J usage is TRBJ2-7, with D tentatively TRBD1 (5 bases). Germline V CDR1 and CDR2: SGHRS, YFSETQ. CDR3 length: 15 residues. The chain's CDR3 is CTSSLALGQGGEQYF. The CDR3 DNA sequence: TGCACCAGCAGCTTGGCCTTGGGCCAGGGTGGAGAGCAGTACTTC.